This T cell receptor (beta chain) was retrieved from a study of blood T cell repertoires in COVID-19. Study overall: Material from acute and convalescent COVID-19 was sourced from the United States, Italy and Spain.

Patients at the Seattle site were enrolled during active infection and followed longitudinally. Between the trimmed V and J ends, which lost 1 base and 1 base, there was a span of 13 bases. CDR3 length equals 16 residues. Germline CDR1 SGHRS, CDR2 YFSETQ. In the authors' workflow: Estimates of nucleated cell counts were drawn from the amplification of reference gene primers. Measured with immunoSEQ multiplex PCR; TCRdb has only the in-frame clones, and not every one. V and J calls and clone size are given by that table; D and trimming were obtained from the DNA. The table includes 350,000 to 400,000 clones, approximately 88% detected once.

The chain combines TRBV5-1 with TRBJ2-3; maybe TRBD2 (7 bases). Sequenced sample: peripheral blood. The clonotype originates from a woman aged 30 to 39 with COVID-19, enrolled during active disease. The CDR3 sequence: CASSLNRGAGTDTQYF. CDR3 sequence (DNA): TGCGCCAGCAGCTTGAACCGGGGGGCAGGCACAGATACGCAGTATTTT.